This TCR beta chain was retrieved from a study of cytomegalovirus exposure and HLA in healthy donors. Amplification used 60 Vbeta primers and 13 Jbeta primers. Assay: immunoSEQ multiplex PCR; the TCRdb copy retains only in-frame clones and omits some. The sample shows about 160,000 clones, roughly three quarters of them seen only once. V dropped 3 bases and J dropped 4; count of bases not matched to a gene: 5. CDR1 is SGHTA and CDR2 is FQGTGA in the germline V gene. This CDR3 comprises 15 residues. Details on this clone: What it recognizes is unknown.

Study-level points and caveats: Presence/absence analyses took donor sequencing depth as roughly uniform. Being indistinguishable, some V segments were excluded, TRBV6-2 and TRBV6-3 among them.

The sample consisted of PBMCs. This chain uses TRBV7-3 with TRBJ2-7, with TRBD1 matching over 11 bases. This receptor was obtained from a man aged 40-50 years in good health and CMV-seropositive. CDR3 residues: CASSFSGQGAYEQYF. Here the CDR3 DNA reads TGTGCCAGCAGCTTCTCTGGACAGGGGGCGTACGAGCAGTACTTC.